This T cell receptor beta chain was identified during a study of cytomegalovirus exposure and HLA in healthy donors. The study, taken as a whole, reports: According to the study, 160 or so TCR beta chains were cytomegalovirus-associated.

The table came from immunoSEQ multiplex PCR; TCRdb's copy has only in-frame clones and leaves some out. Of approximately 110,000 clones listed, over 90% are singletons. V lost 10 bases and J lost 0, with 11 bases in between. This CDR3 has 13 residues. Germline-derived CDR1 and CDR2 are LNHDA and SQIVND (reference sequence). Note on this clone: Its antigen is not known.

The chain has TRBV19 and TRBJ2-3, with D possibly matching TRBD2 (5 bases). The sequenced sample consisted of PBMCs. This receptor was taken from a young woman in good health and CMV-seronegative. The DNA for the CDR3 is TGTGCCACCTCTACGGGAAGCACAGATACGCAGTATTTT. As protein: CATSTGSTDTQYF.